This T cell receptor beta chain comes out of a study of cytomegalovirus exposure and HLA in healthy donors. Turning to the study itself: Falling in the Caucasian-associated ancestry cluster were about four fifths of 350 to 400 genotyped donors. Findings of the study overall: Clonal expansion was found to be greater in HLA-associated TCR beta chains than in equally common others in a later analysis. The productive fraction for most TCR beta V segments was about 87% or about 30% in an earlier analysis.

Both 60 Vbeta primers and 13 Jbeta primers went into the PCR. TCRdb's table, derived via immunoSEQ multiplex PCR, lists solely in-frame clones and lacks some. In the table there are more than 150,000 clones, around 82% of which are singletons. V gave up 4 bases and J gave up 0 bases, with 20 bases separating them. CDR3 size: 18 residues. The V gene's germline CDR1 is SGHRS and CDR2 YFSETQ. A remark on this clone: The antigen is unknown.

This chain connects TRBV5-1 to TRBJ2-4; tentative D call: TRBD2 (6 bases). The material sequenced was PBMCs. The source is a boy between 5 and 17 years old in good health and CMV-seronegative. The DNA for the CDR3 is TGCGCCAGCAGCCGGGGGAGACAGCTCGATGGAGCCAAAAACATTCAGTACTTC. Residues: CASSRGRQLDGAKNIQYF.